The clone carrying this T cell receptor (beta chain) was seen only a few times. What it recognizes is unknown. Trimming shortened V by 4 bases and J by 4 bases, and 18 bases separated the two germline ends. Germline CDR1 reads SGHRS; CDR2 reads YFSETQ. This CDR3 region has 15 residues. From the reads, TCRdb called clonotypes with MiXCR, one entry per CDR3 protein. This sample carries some 230,000 distinct CDR3 sequences, approximately 22% of them seen once, and the ten largest clones take roughly 18%. This record comes from a study of T cell repertoires in cytomegalovirus infection. On the study more broadly: Public TCR beta signatures marked donors with CMV infection and the matching HLA. Broader study findings: The study found HLA-C-restricted CMV-specific TCR beta clonotypes dominating the ex vivo response. Summed public TCR beta family frequency identified CMV carriers bearing the relevant HLA.

The chain recombines TRBV5-1 with TRBJ2-7, with D possibly TRBD2 on 6 matching bases. This TCR was recovered from a human donor in good health (CMV status not recorded). Some clones in this sample may be carry-over from other donors' samples. The sequenced sample was CD8+ T cells from PBMCs. The chain's CDR3 is CASSLASGDMYEQYF. In nucleotides, the CDR3 is TGCGCCAGCAGCCTTGCATCGGGGGATATGTACGAGCAGTACTTC.